The sequence of this T cell receptor beta chain was determined in a study of post-analysis software for immune sequencing data. Presence of unique molecular identifiers characterized the TCR beta cDNA libraries. The T cell input of roughly 0.9 to 11 million gave roughly 0.5 million cDNA molecules. TCRdb redid the calling of the PCR reads with MiXCR, one entry per CDR3 protein. This repertoire shows 350,000 to 500,000 distinct CDR3 sequences, about 39% found once; its top ten account for around 8%. The study's findings and limits: In patients, about 5 TRBV segments were more frequent than in controls, with TRBV5-6, TRBV5-1 and TRBV20-1 among them.

Trimming stripped 3 bases from V and 9 bases from J, with 9 bases between. The CDR3 sequence is 12 residues long. This clonotype has a handful of counts. Its target is unknown. This receptor was identified in a girl aged 2 to 9 with multiple sclerosis. The sequencing input was blood. The chain is built from TRBV12-3 or TRBV12-4 and TRBJ2-1; no clear D gene. This CDR3 is CASSFSRGEQFF. The DNA of the CDR3 is TGTGCCAGCAGTTTTTCTAGAGGTGAGCAGTTCTTC.